The present TCR beta chain was sequenced within a study of cytomegalovirus exposure and HLA in healthy donors. On the study more broadly: The same platform as the roughly 630 first-cohort repertoires was used for the 120 validation repertoires, a later analysis reported.

The repertoire was sequenced with immunoSEQ multiplex PCR; TCRdb's copy has only in-frame clones and lacks some. The sample includes a few hundred thousand clones, approximately 90% of them seen just once. CDR1 SGHTA and CDR2 FQGNSA come from the germline V gene. The CDR3 totals 15 residues. Trimming removed 0 bases from V and 9 bases from J, with 14 bases in between. V is TRBV7-2 and J is TRBJ2-2, with a tentative D call TRBD1 (6 bases). The sequencing input was PBMCs. This receptor was taken from a woman aged 18-30 years in good health and CMV-seronegative. In DNA form, the CDR3 reads TGTGCCAGCAGCTTAGCCGGGACAAGCCTCAGGGAGCTGTTTTTT. This gives the protein CASSLAGTSLRELFF. Looking up the rest from reference TRBV7-2 and TRBJ2-2 gives the full variable domain: GAGVSQSPSNKVTEKGKDVELRCDPISGHTALYWYRQSLGQGLEFLIYFQGNSAPDKSGLPSDRFSAERTGGSVSTLTIQRTQQEDSAVYLCASSLAGTSLRELFFGEGSRLTVL.